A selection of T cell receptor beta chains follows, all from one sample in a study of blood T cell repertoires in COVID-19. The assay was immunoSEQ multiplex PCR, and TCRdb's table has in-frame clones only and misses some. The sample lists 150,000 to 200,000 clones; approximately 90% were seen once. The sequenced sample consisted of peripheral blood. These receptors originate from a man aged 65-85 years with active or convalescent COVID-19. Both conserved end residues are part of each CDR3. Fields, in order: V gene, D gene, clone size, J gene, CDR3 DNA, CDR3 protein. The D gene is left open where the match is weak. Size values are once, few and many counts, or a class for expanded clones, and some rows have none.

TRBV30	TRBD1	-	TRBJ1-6	TGTGCCTGGAGTATGTATGGGACAGGGTATTCACCCCTCCACTTT	CAWSMYGTGYSPLHF
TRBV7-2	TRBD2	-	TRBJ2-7	TGTGCCAGCAGCCGTTGGGGAGGGAGCTCCTACGAGCAGTACTTC	CASSRWGGSSYEQYF
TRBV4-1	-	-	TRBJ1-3	TGCGCCAGCACCCTAAGGACTGGGCAGTCTGGAAACACCATATATTTT	CASTLRTGQSGNTIYF
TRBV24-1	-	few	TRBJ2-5	TGTGCCACCAGTGGGAGGATAGGGCGGCATGAGACCCAGTACTTC	CATSGRIGRHETQYF
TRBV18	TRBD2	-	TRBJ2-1	TGTGCCAGCTCACCCGCTAGCGGGAGTTTCAATGAGCAGTTCTTC	CASSPASGSFNEQFF
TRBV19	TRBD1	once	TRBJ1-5	TGTGCCAGTAGTATTAGGACAGGATCCAATCAGCCCCAGCATTTT	CASSIRTGSNQPQHF
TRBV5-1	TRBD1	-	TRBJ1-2	TGCGCCAGCAGCTTGAACCAGGGGACAGCTAACTATGGCTACACCTTC	CASSLNQGTANYGYTF
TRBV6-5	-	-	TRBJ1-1	TGTGCCAGCCTCCCTGGAGGACAGATGAACACTGAAGCTTTCTTT	CASLPGGQMNTEAFF
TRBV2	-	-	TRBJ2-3	TGTGCCAGCAGAGACGGCGGCCGTGGTACGCAGTATTTT	CASRDGGRGTQYF
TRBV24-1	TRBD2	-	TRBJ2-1	TGTGCCACCAGCGGGACTAGCGGGAGCCTTTTATCCGAGCAGTTCTTC	CATSGTSGSLLSEQFF
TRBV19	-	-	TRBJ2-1	TGTGCCACTACAGGGCTAAGAGAGCAGTTCTTC	CATTGLREQFF
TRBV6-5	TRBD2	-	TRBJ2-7	TGTGCCAGCAGGATAACTAGCGGGATAAACGAGCAGTACTTC	CASRITSGINEQYF
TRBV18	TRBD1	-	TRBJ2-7	TGTGCCAGCTCATTACGGACAGGGGGACCCGTGCGGCAATCCTACGAGCAGTACTTC	CASSLRTGGPVRQSYEQYF
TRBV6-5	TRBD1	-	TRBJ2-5	TGTGCCAGCAGTTACAAAGGGGACAGGGCGGAGACCCAGTACTTC	CASSYKGDRAETQYF
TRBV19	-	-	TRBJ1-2	TGTGCCAGTACCCGGACAGTCTATGGCTACACCTTC	CASTRTVYGYTF
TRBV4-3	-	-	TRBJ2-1	TGCGCCAGCAGCCAAGAGGGGGGGCGGACCTACAATGAGCAGTTCTTC	CASSQEGGRTYNEQFF
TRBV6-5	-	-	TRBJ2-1	TGTGCCAGCAGTTACTCGAGGCGGGGGCCGGCCGGTGAGCAGTTCTTC	CASSYSRRGPAGEQFF
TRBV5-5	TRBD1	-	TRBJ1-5	TGTGCCAGCAGCATAGGGGGCTTTGGCAATCAGCCCCAGCATTTT	CASSIGGFGNQPQHF
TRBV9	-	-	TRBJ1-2	TGTGCCAGCAGCGTAGGGCAGGATTACTATGGCTACACCTTC	CASSVGQDYYGYTF
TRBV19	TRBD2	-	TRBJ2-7	TGTGCCAGTAGACCCCAGGGACCCGCTGGGGAGGGCCGGTACGAGCAGTACTTC	CASRPQGPAGEGRYEQYF
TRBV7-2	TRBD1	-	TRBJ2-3	TGTGCCAGCAGCTTCGACAGGGGCTCGGATACGCAGTATTTT	CASSFDRGSDTQYF
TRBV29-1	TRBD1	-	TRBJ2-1	TGCAGCACCGGACAGGGCGCCGACAATGAGCAGTTCTTC	CSTGQGADNEQFF
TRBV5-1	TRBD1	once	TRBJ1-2	TGCGCCAGCAGCTTGGGGACAGGGGGAGGCTATGGCTACACCTTC	CASSLGTGGGYGYTF
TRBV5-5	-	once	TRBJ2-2	TGTGCCAGCAGCTTATCCCTCAACACCGGGGAGCTGTTTTTT	CASSLSLNTGELFF
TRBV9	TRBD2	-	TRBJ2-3	TGTGCCAGCACGCGATTCCCGGGGACTAGCGGGAGCGAGACGCAGTATTTT	CASTRFPGTSGSETQYF
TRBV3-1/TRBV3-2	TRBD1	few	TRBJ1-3	TGTGCCAGCAGCCAAGAGACAGGGGTAACTAGCACCATATATTTT	CASSQETGVTSTIYF
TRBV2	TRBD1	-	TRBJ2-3	TGTGCCAGCAGTTCAACCGGGACAGGGGGCACAGATACGCAGTATTTT	CASSSTGTGGTDTQYF
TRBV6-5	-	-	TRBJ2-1	TGTGCCAGCAGTTTCCACACGGGTGAGCAGTTCTTC	CASSFHTGEQFF
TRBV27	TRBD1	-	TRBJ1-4	TGTGCCAGCACTAAAGGGGGACAGGGGAATGAAAAACTGTTTTTT	CASTKGGQGNEKLFF
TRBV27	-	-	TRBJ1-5	TGTGCCAGCAGTGTAACGGTCAATCAGCCCCAGCATTTT	CASSVTVNQPQHF
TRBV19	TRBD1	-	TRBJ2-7	TGTGCCAGTAGACAACGACACAGGGGTGGAGTCTACGAGCAGTACTTC	CASRQRHRGGVYEQYF
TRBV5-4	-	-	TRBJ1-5	TGTGCCAGCAGCTTGGCGCCCGGGTCTGCTCAGCCCCAGCATTTT	CASSLAPGSAQPQHF